The next 23 T cell receptor beta chains were all read from a single sample in a study of cytomegalovirus exposure and HLA in healthy donors. The PCR had 60 Vbeta and 13 Jbeta primers. TCRdb's copy holds only in-frame clones and misses some; the assay was immunoSEQ multiplex PCR. The sample holds 200,000 to 250,000 clones; about 80% are singletons and the top ten take approximately 5.3%. Material: PBMCs. The receptors were sampled from a woman aged 35 to 49 in good health and CMV-seropositive.

The genes are TRBV7-3 and TRBJ2-3; D gene unclear. Germline V gene sequence: CDR1 SGHTA, CDR2 FQGTGA. Trimming removed 2 bases from V and 0 bases from J, with 3 bases in between. The CDR3 is made up of 13 amino acids. This chain's CDR3 is CASSLPSTDTQYF. DNA of the CDR3: TGTGCCAGCAGCTTACCTAGCACAGATACGCAGTATTTT.

This clone was seen more than once but under ten times. The chain recombines TRBV30 with TRBJ1-4, with D possibly being TRBD1 (6 bases). V gave up 7 bases and J gave up 5 bases, with 17 bases separating them. CDR1 is GTSNPN and CDR2 is SVGIG in the germline V gene (reference sequence). This CDR3 is 14 amino acids long. This CDR3 is CAFQGGYTNEKLFF. The CDR3 DNA reads as TGTGCCTTTCAAGGGGGTTACACGAATGAAAAACTGTTTTTT. Combining the CDR3 with reference TRBV30 and TRBJ1-4 gives the whole variable domain SQTIHQWPATLVQPVGSPLSLECTVEGTSNPNLYWYRQAAGRGLQLLFYSVGIGQISSEVPQNLSASRPQDRQFILSSKKLLLSDSGFYLCAFQGGYTNEKLFFGSGTQLSVL.

The chain links TRBV6-1 to TRBJ2-2, with D perhaps matching TRBD1 (6 bases). Germline loops: CDR1 MNHNS, CDR2 SASEGT. V was shortened by 7 bases and J by 1 base, with 13 bases between the two germline ends. This CDR3 spans 15 amino acids. The chain's CDR3 is CASKNQGRNTGELFF. In DNA, the CDR3 is TGTGCCAGCAAGAACCAGGGGAGGAACACCGGGGAGCTGTTTTTT.

This clone was detected only once. The chain uses TRBV7-2 and TRBJ1-5, with TRBD1 identical over 10 bases. V shed 4 bases and J 7 bases; nucleotides not matched to a gene: 4. CDR1 and CDR2 (germline): SGHTA, FQGNSA. CDR3 length equals 14 residues. The CDR3 loop is CASSWGQGRQPQHF. CDR3 bases: TGTGCCAGCAGCTGGGGACAGGGGCGGCAGCCCCAGCATTTT.

The chain is built from TRBV6-6 and TRBJ2-7; a weak D match, TRBD2 (6 bases). Germline V gene data show CDR1 as MNHNY and CDR2 as SVGAGI (reference sequence). Trimming pared 11 bases from V and 0 bases from J, leaving 20 bases between. The CDR3 spans 15 residues. CDR3 nucleotide sequence: TGTGCCCCCCGGGAGCCTCCTCAGACCTCCTACGAGCAGTACTTC. Its protein product is CAPREPPQTSYEQYF.

The V call is TRBV6-1, the J call TRBJ1-4; D is unresolved. The germline V and J ends were trimmed by 5 bases and 8 bases, with 12 bases remaining between them. The CDR3 covers 13 residues. Germline V gene lookup returns CDR1 MNHNS and CDR2 SASEGT. The CDR3 coding sequence is TGTGCCAGCAGTAGGAGGGAAGACGAAAAACTGTTTTTT. It encodes CASSRREDEKLFF.

This clone appeared a few times. The chain employs TRBV4-1 and TRBJ2-3; 10 bases agree with TRBD2. CDR1 MGHRA and CDR2 YSYEKL come from the germline V gene. Losses at the gene ends were 3 bases for V and 3 bases for J; bases not matched to a gene: 9. This CDR3 comprises 17 residues. The chain's CDR3 is CASSQVSSGSRTDTQYF. For the CDR3, the DNA is TGCGCCAGCAGCCAGGTTTCTAGCGGGAGTCGGACAGATACGCAGTATTTT.

The chain uses TRBV4-2 and TRBJ1-2, with D possibly TRBD1 on 6 matching bases. This CDR3 is 14 amino acids long. Germline V gene data show CDR1 as LGHNA and CDR2 as YNFKEQ. V lost 1 base and J 8 bases, leaving 14 bases between the germline ends. CDR3 nucleotides: TGTGCCAGCAGCCAAGGTGCAGGGGTATTGGGCTACACCTTC. As protein: CASSQGAGVLGYTF.

The chain has TRBV5-1 and TRBJ1-2, with 7 bases that match TRBD1. CDR1 and CDR2 (germline): SGHRS, YFSETQ. The CDR3 is made up of 14 amino acids. With 5 bases clipped from V and 2 bases from J, the junction kept 6 bases outside the gene matches. This CDR3 is CASRPTGANYGYTF. CDR3 bases: TGCGCCAGCAGACCTACAGGGGCAAACTATGGCTACACCTTC.

This chain joins TRBV5-1 and TRBJ2-2; the match to TRBD2 covers 10 bases. The CDR3 consists of 15 residues. V gave up 6 bases and J gave up 7 bases; unmatched junction bases: 9. CDR1 and CDR2 from the germline V gene are SGHRS and YFSETQ. DNA of the CDR3: TGCGCCAGCAAAAGGCTAGCGGGAGATGACGGGGAGCTGTTTTTT. Its protein is CASKRLAGDDGELFF.

The genes are TRBV10-2 and TRBJ2-7, with D perhaps matching TRBD2 (5 bases). The CDR3 consists of 14 residues. CDR1 WSHSY and CDR2 SAAADI come from the germline V gene. The V end was cut by 7 bases, the J end by 0 bases, with 13 bases between. CDR3 nucleotides: TGCGCCAGCAAGGCGGGCCAAGACTCCTACGAGCAGTACTTC. It yields the protein CASKAGQDSYEQYF.

This chain uses TRBV20-1 with TRBJ1-2; TRBD1 might be the D (5 bases). This CDR3 spans 11 amino acids. CDR1 and CDR2 from the germline V gene are DFQATT and SNEGSKA (reference sequence). V was pared by 6 bases and J by 8 bases, with 13 bases between. The CDR3 DNA is TGCAGTGCACAGGTGCTTAGAGGCTACACCTTC. This encodes CSAQVLRGYTF.

A few counts support this clone. The V call is TRBV19, the J call TRBJ2-3; weak D call: TRBD1 (6 bases). The CDR3 loop spans 15 amino acids. The V and J ends lost 7 bases and 3 bases respectively, with 17 bases between them. The germline V gene encodes CDR1 LNHDA and CDR2 SQIVND (reference sequence). The CDR3: CASNSREGVTDTQYF. DNA of the CDR3: TGTGCCAGTAACTCACGCGAGGGGGTGACAGATACGCAGTATTTT.

In DNA, the CDR3 is TGTGCCAGCAGCCCGACCCCTGGCGGGAGGGCCAATGAGCAGTTCTTC. Its protein product is CASSPTPGGRANEQFF. The chain joins TRBV7-3 to TRBJ2-1, with 9 bases fitting TRBD2. V dropped 5 bases and J dropped 6; count of bases not matched to a gene: 11. CDR3 length equals 16 residues. Per the germline V gene, CDR1 is SGHTA and CDR2 is FQGTGA. Variable domain in full (rest from reference TRBV7-3 and TRBJ2-1): GAGVSQTPSNKVTEKGKYVELRCDPISGHTALYWYRQSLGQGPEFLIYFQGTGAADDSGLPNDRFFAVRPEGSVSTLKIQRTERGDSAVYLCASSPTPGGRANEQFFGPGTRLTVL.

The chain combines TRBV10-3 with TRBJ2-7; tentative D call: TRBD1 (5 bases). Germline V gene sequence: CDR1 ENHRY, CDR2 SYGVKD. V was pared by 2 bases and J by 7 bases, with 15 bases between. The CDR3 extends over 14 amino acids. The CDR3 region has the DNA TGTGCCATCAGTGAGGTGGGGCCCCGATTGGAGCAGTACTTC. This sequence encodes CAISEVGPRLEQYF.

The chain carries TRBV7-2 and TRBJ2-5; 7 bases align to TRBD2. The J call is in doubt because the DNA end fits TRBJ2-7 better. This CDR3 has 14 residues. The germline CDR1 and CDR2 sequences are SGHTA and FQGNSA. CDR3 DNA: TGTGCCAGCAACCCCTTGGGGAGGGGCTACGAGCAGTACTTC. It encodes CASNPLGRGYEQYF.

This clone has a handful of counts. V is TRBV5-1 and J is TRBJ1-1, with TRBD1 matching over 11 bases. Losses at the gene ends were 4 bases for V and 5 bases for J; bases not matched to a gene: 10. This CDR3 has 16 amino acids. In germline, CDR1 is SGHRS, CDR2 YFSETQ. The CDR3 region is CASSTGGTGGWTEAFF. CDR3 bases: TGCGCCAGCAGCACTGGAGGGACAGGGGGTTGGACTGAAGCTTTCTTT.

This clone was recorded only once. The chain couples TRBV4-1 to TRBJ2-3; the D is unclear. There are 14 residues in the CDR3. The V and J ends lost 3 bases and 4 bases respectively, with 11 bases between them. CDR1 and CDR2 (germline): MGHRA, YSYEKL. CDR3: CASSHLVGADTQYF. The CDR3 DNA reads TGCGCCAGCAGCCATCTAGTCGGCGCAGATACGCAGTATTTT.

The chain uses TRBV5-1 and TRBJ1-5; TRBD1 matches at 7 bases. This CDR3 comprises 13 residues. Germline CDR1 reads SGHRS; CDR2 reads YFSETQ. With V trimmed by 4 bases and J by 4 bases, 2 bases remained unmatched. CDR3: CASSPDRNQPQHF. The CDR3 nucleotides read TGCGCCAGCAGCCCGGACAGGAATCAGCCCCAGCATTTT.

This clone was seen more than once but under ten times. This chain uses TRBV19 with TRBJ2-6, with 7 bases aligning to TRBD2. Looked up from germline, CDR1 is LNHDA and CDR2 is SQIVND (reference sequence). CDR3 size: 18 residues. The V and J ends lost 6 bases and 0 bases, in that order; junction bases with no gene match: 11. CDR3 sequence (DNA): TGTGCCAGTAGCCCTCGAAGCGGGACCTACTCTGGGGCCAACGTCCTGACTTTC. Translating it yields CASSPRSGTYSGANVLTF.

A word on this clone: Additional DNA sequences in this sample encode the identical CDR3. This chain links TRBV4-1 with TRBJ1-4, with D perhaps matching TRBD1 (6 bases). The CDR3 is 14 residues long. CDR1 MGHRA and CDR2 YSYEKL come from the germline V gene. Trimming took off 2 bases at V and 7 bases at J, with 11 bases between the two ends. This CDR3 is CASSQLWGREKLFF. The CDR3, as DNA: TGCGCCAGCAGCCAATTGTGGGGGCGTGAAAAACTGTTTTTT.

This clone was observed once. The V call is TRBV5-5, the J call TRBJ1-1; 8 bases map to TRBD1. The CDR3 has 16 amino acids. The J segment lost 1 base and the V segment lost 0 bases, leaving 5 bases of the junction unmatched. Per germline, CDR1 SGHKS and CDR2 YYEKEE (reference sequence). The CDR3 spells CASSLVVGTGNTEAFF. DNA of the CDR3: TGTGCCAGCAGCTTGGTGGTCGGGACAGGGAACACTGAAGCTTTCTTT.

The rearrangement joins TRBV7-2 to TRBJ1-1; D remains ambiguous. The V and J ends lost 5 bases and 1 base respectively, with 11 bases between them. The CDR3 spans 14 residues. Germline V gene sequence: CDR1 SGHTA, CDR2 FQGNSA. CDR3 sequence (DNA): TGTGCCAGCAGCAGGTTAACAGCGAACACTGAAGCTTTCTTT. Its translation is CASSRLTANTEAFF.